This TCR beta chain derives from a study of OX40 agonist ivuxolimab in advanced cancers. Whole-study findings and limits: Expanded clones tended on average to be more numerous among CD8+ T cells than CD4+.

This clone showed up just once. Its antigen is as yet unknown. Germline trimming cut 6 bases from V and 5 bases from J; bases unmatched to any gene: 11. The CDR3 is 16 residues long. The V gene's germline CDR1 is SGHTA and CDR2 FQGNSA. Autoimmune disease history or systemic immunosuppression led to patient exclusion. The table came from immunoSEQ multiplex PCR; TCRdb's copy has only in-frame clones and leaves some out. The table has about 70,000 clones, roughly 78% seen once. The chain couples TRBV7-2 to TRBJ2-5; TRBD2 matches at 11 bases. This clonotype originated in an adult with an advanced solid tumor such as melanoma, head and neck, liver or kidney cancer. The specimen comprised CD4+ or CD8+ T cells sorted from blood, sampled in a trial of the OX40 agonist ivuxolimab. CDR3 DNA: TGTGCCAGCAGGTCCGCCGGGACTAGCGGTGGGGAGACCCAGTACTTC. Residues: CASRSAGTSGGETQYF.